This entry concerns a single TCR beta chain. The sample comes from a study of blood T cell repertoires in COVID-19. In the study overall: Samples representing acute and convalescent COVID-19 were sourced from the United States, Italy and Spain. PBMCs, B-cell-depleted T cells, or T cells were the source of the cDNA or gDNA that made up the material.

Original data processing: Estimated nucleated cell counts came from reference gene primer amplification. Some clones are missing from TCRdb's copy, which holds only in-frame ones; the method was immunoSEQ multiplex PCR. The V and J calls and clone size come from that table; D and trimming were worked out from the DNA. The table lists about 120,000 clones, about 83% of them singletons, with roughly 6% in the top ten. Unmatched junction bases numbered 4, after V lost 3 bases and J lost 4 bases. The CDR3 has 14 residues. CDR1 and CDR2 (germline): SQVTM, ANQGSEA. This clonotype was obtained from a man between 65 and 79 years old with acute or convalescent COVID-19. Sequences were obtained from peripheral blood. This chain joins TRBV29-1 and TRBJ2-1, with TRBD2 identical over 9 bases. The CDR3 sequence is CSVEVAGVYNEQFF. Written as DNA, the CDR3 is TGCAGCGTTGAGGTAGCGGGGGTTTACAATGAGCAGTTCTTC.